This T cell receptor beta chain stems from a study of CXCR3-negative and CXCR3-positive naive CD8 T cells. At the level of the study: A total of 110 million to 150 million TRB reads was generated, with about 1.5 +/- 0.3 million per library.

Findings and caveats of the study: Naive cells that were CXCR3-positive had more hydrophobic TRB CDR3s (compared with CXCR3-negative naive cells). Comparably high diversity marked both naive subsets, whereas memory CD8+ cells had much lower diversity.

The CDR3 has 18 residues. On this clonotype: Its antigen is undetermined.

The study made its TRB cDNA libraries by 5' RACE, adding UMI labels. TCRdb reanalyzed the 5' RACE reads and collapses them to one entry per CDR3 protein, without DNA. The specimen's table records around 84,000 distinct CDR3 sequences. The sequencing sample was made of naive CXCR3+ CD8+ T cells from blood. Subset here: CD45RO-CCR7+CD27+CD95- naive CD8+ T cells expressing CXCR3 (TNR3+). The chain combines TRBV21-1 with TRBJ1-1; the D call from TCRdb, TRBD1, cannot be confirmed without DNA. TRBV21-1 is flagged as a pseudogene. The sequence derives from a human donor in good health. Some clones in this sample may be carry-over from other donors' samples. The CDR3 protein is CASSSQPRVQGTNTEAFF.